This is a list of T cell receptor beta chains from one sample in a study of blood T cell repertoires in COVID-19. The table came from immunoSEQ multiplex PCR; TCRdb's copy has only in-frame clones and leaves some out. This sample carries around 300,000 clones, roughly 89% of them seen once, and the ten largest clones take roughly 10%. The sequenced sample consisted of PBMCs or T cells enriched from blood (not recorded which). These receptors were collected from a woman under 40 who had recovered from COVID-19. CDR3s include the opening cysteine and the closing phenylalanine or tryptophan. A D gene is named only where the DNA matches it firmly. A row's size may be missing; if present it is once, few, many or a size class.

>NA|NA|TRBV18|TRBJ1-1
CASSPRQGGYLNTEAFF
TGTGCCAGCTCACCACGGCAGGGAGGGTATCTGAACACTGAAGCTTTCTTT
>NA|TRBD1|TRBV28|TRBJ1-2
CASSLDVTGGYGYTF
TGTGCCAGCAGTCTCGATGTAACAGGGGGCTATGGCTACACCTTC
>once|TRBD1|TRBV18|TRBJ2-6
CASSWSTGTGPSGANVLTF
TGTGCCAGCTCATGGTCCACCGGGACAGGGCCCTCTGGGGCCAACGTCCTGACTTTC
>NA|TRBD2|TRBV18|TRBJ2-3
CASSPGLADTDTQYF
TGTGCCAGCTCACCGGGACTAGCGGACACAGATACGCAGTATTTT
>few|NA|TRBV29-1|TRBJ2-5
CSVELAAKTQYF
TGCAGCGTTGAATTAGCTGCGAAGACCCAGTACTTC
>few|TRBD1|TRBV30|TRBJ2-2
CAWSFRGLTGELFF
TGTGCCTGGAGTTTTAGGGGGCTCACCGGGGAGCTGTTTTTT
>NA|TRBD1|TRBV18|TRBJ1-6
CASVGTGDSPLHF
TGTGCCAGTGTAGGAACAGGGGATTCACCCCTCCACTTT
>NA|TRBD1|TRBV3-1/TRBV3-2|TRBJ1-6
CASRISGTGASNSPLHF
TGTGCCAGCAGGATTTCCGGGACAGGGGCTTCTAATTCACCCCTCCACTTT
>NA|NA|TRBV27|TRBJ2-7
CASIKDRGMIGLASEQYF
TGTGCCAGCATTAAGGACAGGGGTATGATTGGACTAGCGAGCGAGCAGTACTTC
>NA|TRBD2|TRBV18|TRBJ2-1
CASSPTPGLAAYNEQFF
TGTGCCAGCTCACCAACACCGGGACTAGCGGCTTACAATGAGCAGTTCTTC
>once|NA|TRBV7-9|TRBJ2-1
CASSRRDPGGNEQFF
TGTGCCAGCAGCCGCCGGGACCCCGGGGGCAATGAGCAGTTCTTC
>NA|NA|TRBV16|TRBJ1-1
CASSHFQGEDTEAFF
TGTGCCAGCAGCCATTTCCAAGGAGAGGACACTGAAGCTTTCTTT
>NA|NA|TRBV21-1|TRBJ2-7
CASSKGPTSKGHEQYF
TGTGCCAGCAGCAAGGGCCCGACTAGCAAAGGCCACGAGCAGTACTTC
>NA|TRBD1|TRBV28|TRBJ2-7
CASGRQGNNYEQYF
TGTGCCAGCGGCCGACAGGGGAATAACTACGAGCAGTACTTC
>once|TRBD2|TRBV19|TRBJ2-7
CASSTGLAGGGYEQYF
TGTGCCAGTAGTACTGGACTAGCGGGAGGTGGGTACGAGCAGTACTTC
>NA|TRBD1|TRBV4-1|TRBJ2-7
CASSQVGQGAYEQYF
TGCGCCAGCAGCCAAGTAGGCCAGGGGGCCTACGAGCAGTACTTC
>NA|NA|TRBV28|TRBJ2-2
CASSFRGFYGELFF
TGTGCCAGCAGTTTTCGGGGTTTCTACGGGGAGCTGTTTTTT
>NA|TRBD2|TRBV28|TRBJ2-1
CASSFPEYNLAGGDEQFF
TGTGCCAGCAGTTTCCCCGAATATAACCTGGCGGGGGGGGATGAGCAGTTCTTC
>NA|NA|TRBV14|TRBJ2-2
CASSQLVILSTGELFF
TGTGCCAGCAGCCAACTCGTGATACTCTCCACCGGGGAGCTGTTTTTT
>NA|NA|TRBV20-1|TRBJ2-1
CSASKTASYNEQFF
TGCAGTGCTAGTAAGACAGCCTCCTACAATGAGCAGTTCTTC
>NA|NA|TRBV5-6|TRBJ2-1
CASTSGGGPRNEQFF
TGTGCTAGCACATCCGGAGGAGGGCCCCGGAATGAGCAGTTCTTC
>NA|TRBD1|TRBV7-9|TRBJ2-5
CASSLLGQGRETQYF
TGTGCCAGCAGCTTGCTGGGACAGGGAAGAGAGACCCAGTACTTC
>NA|NA|TRBV5-4|TRBJ1-2
CASSHQTVNSGYTF
TGTGCCAGCAGCCACCAGACAGTTAACTCCGGCTACACCTTC
>NA|TRBD2|TRBV29-1|TRBJ2-7
CSVETGLAGTYEQYF
TGCAGCGTTGAGACTGGACTAGCGGGTACCTACGAGCAGTACTTC
>NA|NA|TRBV1|TRBJ2-1
CTSSQVNRKPPSNYNEQFF
TGCACCAGCAGCCAAGTTAATCGGAAACCCCCTAGTAACTACAATGAGCAGTTCTTC
>few|NA|TRBV7-2|TRBJ1-2
CASSLVGGGRANYGYTF
TGTGCCAGCAGCTTAGTTGGGGGAGGTCGGGCTAACTATGGCTACACCTTC
>NA|TRBD1|TRBV9|TRBJ1-6
CASSSRQGESPLHF
TGTGCCAGCAGCTCCCGACAGGGAGAGTCACCCCTCCACTTT
>NA|TRBD2|TRBV9|TRBJ2-7
CASSPRAGGITYEQYF
TGTGCCAGCAGCCCCCGTGCGGGAGGGATAACGTACGAGCAGTACTTC
>NA|NA|TRBV7-2|TRBJ2-3
CASSPRRRDTQYF
TGTGCCAGCAGCCCGCGGCGCCGCGATACGCAGTATTTT
>NA|NA|TRBV7-6|TRBJ1-2
CASSPRQSPNYGYTF
TGTGCCAGCAGCCCCCGACAGAGCCCGAACTATGGCTACACCTTC
>NA|NA|TRBV15|TRBJ1-2
CATSRDSSGVFGYTF
TGTGCCACCAGCAGAGATTCGTCAGGGGTCTTCGGCTACACCTTC
>NA|TRBD2|TRBV28|TRBJ2-1
CASSSPRTSGRNNEQFF
TGTGCCAGCAGTTCTCCTCGGACTAGCGGGAGAAACAATGAGCAGTTCTTC
>NA|NA|TRBV19|TRBJ1-1
CASMGAGNLNTEAFF
TGTGCCAGCATGGGGGCAGGGAATTTGAACACTGAAGCTTTCTTT
>few|NA|TRBV2|TRBJ1-1
CASSDLNTEAFF
TGTGCCAGCAGTGACTTGAACACTGAAGCTTTCTTT
>NA|NA|TRBV10-3|TRBJ1-3
CAISYQGNTIYF
TGTGCCATCAGTTATCAGGGAAACACCATATATTTT
>NA|NA|TRBV28|TRBJ1-2
CASSWGHYGYTF
TGTGCCAGCAGTTGGGGCCACTATGGCTACACCTTC
>NA|TRBD2|TRBV7-6|TRBJ2-1
CASSYSGSPYNEQFF
TGTGCCAGCAGTTATAGCGGGAGCCCCTACAATGAGCAGTTCTTC
>NA|NA|TRBV19|TRBJ1-1
CASSRSMNTEAFF
TGTGCCAGTAGCCGGTCTATGAACACTGAAGCTTTCTTT
>NA|TRBD1|TRBV18|TRBJ1-2
CASSPPIFNIGQGLRDYGYTF
TGTGCCAGCTCACCACCGATATTCAATATAGGACAGGGATTGAGGGACTATGGCTACACCTTC
>NA|NA|TRBV5-1|TRBJ1-5
CASSAIRNQPQHF
TGCGCCAGCAGCGCGATTCGCAATCAGCCCCAGCATTTT
>NA|TRBD1|TRBV19|TRBJ1-3
CASGHRGSGNTIYF
TGTGCCAGTGGGCACAGGGGATCTGGAAACACCATATATTTT
>NA|NA|TRBV24-1|TRBJ1-6
CATSENTGTQVRKPLHF
TGTGCCACCAGTGAAAATACCGGGACACAGGTTCGTAAACCCCTCCACTTT
>few|NA|TRBV3-1/TRBV3-2|TRBJ1-1
CASSREVGGGAFF
TGTGCCAGCAGCCGAGAAGTCGGAGGTGGAGCTTTCTTT
>once|TRBD2|TRBV19|TRBJ2-1
CASSMVGLAEKGNEQFF
TGTGCCAGTAGTATGGTGGGACTAGCGGAAAAGGGGAATGAGCAGTTCTTC
>NA|NA|TRBV7-9|TRBJ1-4
CASSLLATNEKLFF
TGTGCCAGCAGCTTACTAGCAACTAATGAAAAACTGTTTTTT
>NA|NA|TRBV5-1|TRBJ1-4
CASSLEIGQRNEKLFF
TGCGCCAGCAGCTTGGAAATCGGCCAGCGGAATGAAAAACTGTTTTTT
>NA|TRBD2|TRBV6-6|TRBJ2-7
CASSLQIHGLAGYEQYF
TGTGCCAGCAGTCTCCAAATACACGGACTAGCGGGGTACGAGCAGTACTTC
>NA|TRBD1|TRBV3-1/TRBV3-2|TRBJ1-4
CASSRQTGKGEKLFF
TGTGCCAGCAGCCGGCAGACAGGGAAGGGAGAAAAACTGTTTTTT
>few|NA|TRBV28|TRBJ1-5
CASSFWSGYNQPQHF
TGTGCCAGCAGTTTCTGGTCAGGGTACAATCAGCCCCAGCATTTT
>NA|NA|TRBV25-1|TRBJ2-1
CASRRRDTAYNEQFF
TGTGCCAGTCGGCGCCGGGACACAGCCTACAATGAGCAGTTCTTC
>NA|TRBD1|TRBV28|TRBJ1-4
CASTSPKDRQNEKLFF
TGTGCCAGCACCTCGCCAAAGGACAGGCAAAATGAAAAACTGTTTTTT
>NA|TRBD1|TRBV5-1|TRBJ2-1
CASSLPGQGIGEQFF
TGCGCCAGCAGCTTGCCCGGACAGGGAATTGGGGAGCAGTTCTTC
>NA|NA|TRBV19|TRBJ1-1
CASSMTANTEAFF
TGTGCCAGTAGTATGACAGCGAACACTGAAGCTTTCTTT